A single sample is the source of the 8 T cell receptor beta chains below, sequenced in a study of T cells in Graves' hyperthyroidism and ophthalmopathy. Amplification yielded TCR beta CDR3 regions, with RNA transcripts as the source. TCR CDR3 regions were first amplified by RT-PCR with HTBI primers. In TCRdb, the multiplex PCR reads were re-called with MiXCR into one record per CDR3 protein. The data hold hundreds of thousands of distinct CDR3 sequences, with about a fifth observed a single time. Sequences were obtained from blood. Receptor source: a man aged 25 to 40 with Graves' ophthalmopathy.

This rearrangement joins TRBV28 to TRBJ1-5; 10 nucleotides align to TRBD1. The V gene's germline CDR1 is MDHEN and CDR2 SYDVKM. The length of the CDR3 is 17 residues. V gave up 2 bases and J gave up 5 bases; unmatched junction bases: 9. CDR3 in amino acids: CASSLEGQGVLDQPQHF. The CDR3 bases are TGTGCCAGCAGTTTAGAAGGACAGGGGGTTTTGGATCAGCCCCAGCATTTT.

CDR3 coding DNA: TGCGCCAGCAGAGACGGTGACCGACAGGGAGAAAAACTGTTTTTT. This translates into CASRDGDRQGEKLFF. V gene TRBV5-1 combines with J gene TRBJ1-4; 7 nucleotides align to TRBD1. The CDR3 has 15 amino acids. CDR1 and CDR2 (germline): SGHRS, YFSETQ. V was clipped by 5 bases and J by 8 bases; unmatched bases: 12.

V gene TRBV15 combines with J gene TRBJ1-5; D gene uncertain. Germline lookup yields CDR1 LNHNV and CDR2 YYDKDF (reference sequence). Trimming took off 5 bases at V and 6 bases at J, with 11 bases between the two ends. CDR3 length: 13 amino acids. The CDR3 DNA is TGTGCCACCAGCCCCTTACAAAGTCAGCCCCAGCATTTT. Its translation: CATSPLQSQPQHF.

This clonotype came up many times. The rearrangement uses TRBV7-3 and TRBJ1-1; perhaps TRBD1 as D (5 bases). V was trimmed by 4 bases and J by 5 bases, leaving 20 bases between them. The CDR3 has 16 amino acids. In germline, CDR1 is SGHTA, CDR2 FQGTGA. CDR3 protein: CASSSGPGLPPTEAFF. The CDR3, as DNA: TGTGCCAGCAGCTCAGGTCCGGGGCTACCTCCTACTGAAGCTTTCTTT.

Ten or more counts support this clonotype. The chain links TRBV11-2 to TRBJ2-7; D might be TRBD2 (7 bases). This CDR3 has 14 amino acids. Trimming removed 3 bases at V and 3 bases at J, with 12 bases between. Germline assignment: CDR1 SGHAT and CDR2 FQNNGV. CDR3 nucleotides: TGTGCCAGCAGCTTCCAGGGAGGGGGCTACGAGCAGTACTTC. This gives the protein CASSFQGGGYEQYF.

At least ten counts were recorded for this clonotype. This chain uses TRBV7-2 with TRBJ2-1; D is uncertain. The CDR3 is 12 amino acids. CDR1 is SGHTA, CDR2 FQGNSA, per germline. The germline V and J ends were trimmed by 4 bases and 9 bases, with 10 bases remaining between them. DNA for the CDR3: TGTGCCAGCAGCTCTCCCGGTGGTGAGCAGTTCTTC. The encoded protein is CASSSPGGEQFF.

The V call is TRBV10-3, the J call TRBJ2-2, with unresolved D. The germline CDR1 and CDR2 sequences are ENHRY and SYGVKD. This CDR3 is 15 amino acids long. V was cut by 6 bases and J by 4 bases, with 15 bases left in between. CDR3 residues: CAIRGHNTGTGELFF. The DNA of the CDR3 is TGTGCCATCAGGGGCCACAATACGGGCACCGGGGAGCTGTTTTTT.

This sequence joins TRBV5-1 and TRBJ2-2; a weak D match, TRBD1 (5 bases). Trimming stripped 1 base from V and 0 bases from J, with 7 bases between. This CDR3 contains 15 residues. Germline CDR1 is SGHRS and CDR2 is YFSETQ. DNA of the CDR3: TGCGCCAGCAGCTTGATGACAGCGAACACCGGGGAGCTGTTTTTT. This translates into CASSLMTANTGELFF.